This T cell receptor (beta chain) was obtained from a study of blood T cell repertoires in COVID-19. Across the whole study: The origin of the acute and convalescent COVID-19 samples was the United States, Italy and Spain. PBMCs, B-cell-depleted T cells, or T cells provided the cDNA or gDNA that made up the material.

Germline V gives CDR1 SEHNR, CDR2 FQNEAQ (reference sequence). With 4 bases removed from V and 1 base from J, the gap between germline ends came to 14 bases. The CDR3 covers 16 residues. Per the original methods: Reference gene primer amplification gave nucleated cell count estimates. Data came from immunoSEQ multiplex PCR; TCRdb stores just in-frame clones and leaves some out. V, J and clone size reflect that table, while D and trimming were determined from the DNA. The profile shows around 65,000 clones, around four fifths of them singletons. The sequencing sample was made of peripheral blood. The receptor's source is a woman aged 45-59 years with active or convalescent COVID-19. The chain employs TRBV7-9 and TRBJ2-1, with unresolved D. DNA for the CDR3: TGTGCCAGCAGCTCCCGACCAGCGCCATCCTACAATGAGCAGTTCTTC. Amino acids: CASSSRPAPSYNEQFF.